This section outlines one T cell receptor (beta chain) sequence together with its context. Its antigen is not identified. The authors incorporated unique molecular identifiers into the TCR beta cDNA libraries. Some 500,000 cDNA molecules were obtained per 1 to 10 million input T cells. Each CDR3 protein is one row after TCRdb ran MiXCR on the PCR reads. The sample yields 700,000 to 800,000 distinct CDR3 sequences, 25% to 30% seen once. The sample comes from a study of post-analysis software for immune sequencing data. Study in general: Disease courses included relapsing-remitting, secondary progressive and progressive-relapsing multiple sclerosis. Study-level findings and limits: Batch-matched samples strongly co-clustered by F measure. TRBV5-6, TRBV5-1 and TRBV20-1 belonged to a set of about 5 TRBV segments that were more frequent in patients than controls. In multiple sclerosis, normalized Chao1 diversity was significantly below that of controls.

The CDR3 extends over 14 amino acids. Germline assignment: CDR1 SEHNR and CDR2 FQNEAQ (reference sequence). The trim removed 3 bases at V and 7 bases at J, leaving 6 bases unmatched. The sequence was obtained from a girl aged 5 to 17 with multiple sclerosis. V usage is TRBV7-9 and J usage is TRBJ2-3; 8 bases agree with TRBD2. Source material: blood. The CDR3 region has the DNA TGTGCCAGCAGCTTGGCCCCGGGGGGGCATACGCAGTATTTT. It yields the protein CASSLAPGGHTQYF.